This T cell receptor beta chain was captured in a study of blood T cell repertoires in COVID-19. Study as a whole: There were acute and convalescent COVID-19 samples, and they came from the United States, Italy and Spain. From T cells, B-cell-depleted T cells, or PBMCs came the material, which was cDNA or gDNA.

Authors' processing steps: Cell counts per sample came from amplifying reference gene primers. Profiling relied on immunoSEQ multiplex PCR, and the TCRdb table lists in-frame clones only, not all of them. V, J and clone size derive from that table, while D and trimming were established from the DNA sequence. The data show under 70,000 clones, 84% seen once. The source of this sequence is a woman over 75 with acute or convalescent COVID-19. Input material: peripheral blood.

The CDR3 DNA reads TGTGCCAGCAGCTTAATAGCGGGGGGGTACACCGGGGAGCTGTTTTTT. Protein: CASSLIAGGYTGELFF. The chain has TRBV7-2 and TRBJ2-2, with 11 bases identical to TRBD2. CDR1 is SGHTA, CDR2 FQGNSA, per germline. Trimming took 2 bases from V and 3 from J; bases not matched to a gene: 2. The CDR3 contains 16 residues.